These 8 T cell receptor beta chains originate from one sample sequenced in a study of control samples from healthy donors and cancer patients (dated by TCRdb to between 2020 and 2021). Receptor libraries were prepared by the immunoSEQ multiplex PCR assay. The clones in this table, taken by TCRdb from immuneACCESS, are in-frame only. Not every clone is retained; where verified, under half of the shortfall comes from an unresolved V gene, and the cause of the rest is unknown. A total of under 85,000 clones appear in this sample, around 94% of them only once. The leading ten clones occupy 6% to 8% of the sample. The material sequenced was blood. The receptors originated from a woman between 35 and 50 years old in good health.

The V gene is TRBV6-5, the J gene TRBJ1-1; D uncertain. This CDR3 has 14 amino acids. Germline assignment: CDR1 MNHEY and CDR2 SVGAGI. The ends were cut back, 0 bases at V and 7 bases at J, with 12 bases in the middle. CDR3 bases: TGTGCCAGCAGTTACTCAGGCTTCACCTTTGAAGCTTTCTTT. It codes for CASSYSGFTFEAFF.

The genes are TRBV19 and TRBJ1-5; 8 bases align to TRBD1. The CDR3 consists of 15 residues. The junction had 6 bases not matched to a gene; V was cut back by 1 base and J by 7 bases. Per germline, CDR1 LNHDA and CDR2 SQIVND (reference sequence). CDR3 in amino acids: CASSIGQGAGQPQHF. The CDR3 nucleotides are TGTGCCAGTAGTATAGGGCAGGGGGCGGGGCAGCCCCAGCATTTT.

The CDR3 protein is CASSDSSGEGYTF. CDR3 nucleotides: TGTGCCAGCAGTGACTCCTCAGGGGAAGGCTACACCTTC. The V call is TRBV6-4, the J call TRBJ1-2; TRBD1 might be the D (6 bases). The CDR3 runs 13 residues. CDR1 is MRHNA and CDR2 is SNTAGT in the germline V gene. V dropped 0 bases and J dropped 8 bases, with 10 bases sitting between them.

The rearrangement links TRBV3-1 (or the pseudogene TRBV3-2) to TRBJ2-4; D remains ambiguous. V was trimmed by 2 bases and J by 5 bases, leaving 19 bases between them. Germline V gene data show CDR1 as LGHDT and CDR2 as YNNKEL (reference sequence). The CDR3 has 17 residues. CDR3 sequence: CASSQWSVSIGQNIQYF. CDR3 coding DNA: TGTGCCAGCAGCCAATGGTCTGTTTCGATTGGGCAAAACATTCAGTACTTC.

The chain employs TRBV6-6 and TRBJ1-3; unclear D gene. The germline V gene has CDR1 MNHNY and CDR2 SVGAGI (reference sequence). The CDR3 is 14 amino acids. V shed 7 bases and J shed 0 bases, with 10 bases lying between them. Written as DNA, the CDR3 is TGTGCCAGCACCAATTGGGTCTCTGGAAACACCATATATTTT. Amino acids: CASTNWVSGNTIYF.

The rearrangement links TRBV6-5 to TRBJ2-7; D call uncertain. Germline assignment: CDR1 MNHEY and CDR2 SVGAGI. The V end lost 7 bases, the J end lost 3 bases, and 13 bases lay between the germline ends. This CDR3 region has 13 residues. The CDR3 coding sequence is TGTGCCAGCACAGTGCAGCCAAACTACGAGCAGTACTTC. This gives the protein CASTVQPNYEQYF.

V usage is TRBV2 and J usage is TRBJ2-7, with D tentatively TRBD2 (6 bases). The CDR3 is 14 amino acids. Trimming left V 8 bases short and J 0 bases short, with 14 bases between. Germline V lookup: CDR1 SNHLY, CDR2 FYNNEI. CDR3 in amino acids: CASGGTLTSYEQYF. In nucleotides, the CDR3 is TGTGCCAGCGGGGGGACTCTTACCTCCTACGAGCAGTACTTC.

The chain carries TRBV7-9 and TRBJ2-1; D uncertain. V lost 8 bases, J lost 6 bases, and 8 bases lay in between. The CDR3 has 11 residues. Germline CDR1 is SEHNR and CDR2 is FQNEAQ (reference sequence). As DNA, the CDR3 is TGTGCCAGCTCAACGATCAATGAGCAGTTCTTC. Translating it yields CASSTINEQFF.